Listed below are T cell receptor beta chains from one sample, sequenced in a study of cytomegalovirus exposure and HLA in healthy donors. Assay: immunoSEQ multiplex PCR; the TCRdb copy retains only in-frame clones and omits some. The profile shows under 150,000 clones, about four fifths of them singletons. Material: PBMCs. Every receptor here comes from a woman in her 40s in good health and CMV-seropositive. CDR3s include the opening cysteine and the closing phenylalanine or tryptophan. D genes are given only for firm matches. Where a row states a size, it is once, few, many or the class of an expanded clone; other rows omit it.

j_gene,d_gene,v_gene,abundance,CDR3aa,CDR3nt
TRBJ2-7,TRBD1,TRBV27,few,CASSETGLSSYEQYF,TGTGCCAGCAGTGAGACAGGGCTGAGCTCCTACGAGCAGTACTTC
TRBJ2-7,TRBD1,TRBV18,NA,CASSRRTGQDEQYF,TGTGCCAGCTCACGCAGGACAGGGCAGGACGAGCAGTACTTC
TRBJ2-7,TRBD1,TRBV5-4,once,CASSIRQGSGEQYF,TGTGCCAGCAGCATCCGACAGGGTTCCGGCGAGCAGTACTTC
TRBJ2-7,NA,TRBV6-5,NA,CASKSLLHEQYF,TGTGCCAGCAAATCCCTCCTCCACGAGCAGTACTTC
TRBJ1-4,NA,TRBV2,once,CASSDRREKLFF,TGTGCCAGCAGTGACCGTCGGGAAAAACTGTTTTTT
TRBJ2-7,NA,TRBV28,NA,CASSFLPGASGEQYF,TGTGCCAGCAGTTTTTTACCGGGAGCGTCGGGGGAGCAGTACTTC
TRBJ2-7,TRBD2,TRBV7-2,NA,CASSWGGTSYEQYF,TGTGCCAGCAGCTGGGGCGGGACTAGCTACGAGCAGTACTTC
TRBJ2-7,TRBD1,TRBV6-6,few,CASASRQGIYEQYF,TGTGCCAGCGCCTCGAGACAGGGTATCTACGAGCAGTACTTC
TRBJ2-7,NA,TRBV5-8,NA,CASSPGYPYEQYF,TGTGCCAGCAGCCCAGGGTACCCCTACGAGCAGTACTTC
TRBJ1-1,NA,TRBV28,NA,CASSLATRLNTEAFF,TGTGCCAGCAGTTTAGCTACCCGGTTGAACACTGAAGCTTTCTTT
TRBJ2-5,TRBD1,TRBV5-1,NA,CASSLGRTGQETQYF,TGCGCCAGCAGCTTGGGGAGGACAGGTCAAGAGACCCAGTACTTC
TRBJ2-3,NA,TRBV5-1,NA,CASSLGMGGGDTQYF,TGCGCCAGCAGCTTGGGCATGGGAGGAGGGGATACGCAGTATTTT
TRBJ2-1,TRBD2,TRBV15,NA,CATSSGTSGYNEQFF,TGTGCCACCAGCAGCGGGACTAGCGGTTACAATGAGCAGTTCTTC
TRBJ1-4,NA,TRBV5-1,NA,CASSFGQPNEKLFF,TGCGCCAGCAGCTTCGGACAGCCTAATGAAAAACTGTTTTTT
TRBJ2-2,NA,TRBV7-8,NA,CASSSGVTGELFF,TGTGCCAGCAGCTCGGGGGTCACCGGGGAGCTGTTTTTT